These 10 T cell receptor beta chains share one sample of origin, sequenced in a study of neoadjuvant anti-PD-1 for oral cavity cancer (dated by TCRdb to the early 2020s). The library was prepared using the immunoSEQ multiplex PCR assay. Entries here come from immuneACCESS through TCRdb and include only in-frame sequences with V and J called. Some clones fail to appear in such tables; in the studies checked, an unresolved V gene covers under half of the shortfall, and the cause of the remainder is unknown. Counted in this sample were about 15,000 clones; roughly two fifths of them appeared once. The top ten constitute 39% of the sample. Interpreted using the paper, the time point label stands for: after neoadjuvant nivolumab, at surgical resection. Sequenced here: tumor tissue, sampled after nivolumab (anti-PD-1) treatment. The receptors derive from a person between 40 and 85 years old with oral cavity squamous cell carcinoma.

The chain is built from TRBV4-3 and TRBJ2-1, with 9 positions matching TRBD1. The length of the CDR3 is 14 residues. The junction had 3 bases not matched to a gene; V was cut back by 2 bases and J by 7 bases. The germline V gene has CDR1 LGHNA and CDR2 YSLEER. CDR3 sequence (DNA): TGCGCCAGCAGCCAACGACAGGGGGGGAATGAGCAGTTCTTC. Protein: CASSQRQGGNEQFF.

This chain joins TRBV5-1 and TRBJ2-3; D not resolved. Germline V gives CDR1 SGHRS, CDR2 YFSETQ. CDR3 length equals 14 residues. Trimming stripped 0 bases from V and 4 bases from J, with 9 bases between. CDR3: CASSLDSGADTQYF. The CDR3 region has the DNA TGCGCCAGCAGCTTGGACAGTGGTGCAGATACGCAGTATTTT.

This clone has a single count. The CDR3 DNA follows: TGTGCCAGCAGTTTAGGGTGCGGCAGGGCCGAGAGTCAAGAGACCCAGTACTTC. The encoded protein is CASSLGCGRAESQETQYF. The V call is TRBV27, the J call TRBJ2-5; possibly TRBD1 for D (5 bases). The V and J ends lost 2 bases and 2 bases respectively, with 21 bases between them. The CDR3 consists of 18 residues. From germline, CDR1 is MNHEY and CDR2 SMNVEV (reference sequence).

The V call is TRBV5-1, the J call TRBJ2-5; D remains unclear. This CDR3 spans 12 amino acids. Germline values: CDR1 SGHRS, CDR2 YFSETQ. V was cut by 2 bases and J by 0 bases, with 2 bases left in between. The CDR3 here is CASSFNQETQYF. In DNA form, the CDR3 reads TGCGCCAGCAGCTTTAACCAAGAGACCCAGTACTTC.

This rearrangement joins TRBV6-1 to TRBJ1-2; 8 nucleotides agree with TRBD1. The CDR3 spans 13 residues. With V trimmed by 2 bases and J by 8 bases, 4 bases remained unmatched. Germline CDR1 and CDR2: MNHNS and SASEGT. The CDR3 is CASSERDRYGYTF. As DNA, the CDR3 is TGTGCCAGCAGTGAAAGGGACAGGTACGGCTACACCTTC.

J is TRBJ1-1 and V is TRBV7-2; D call uncertain. V lost 1 base and J 0 bases, leaving 12 bases between the germline ends. Germline V CDR1 and CDR2: SGHTA, FQGNSA. The CDR3 spans 16 residues. As DNA, the CDR3 is TGTGCCAGCAGCTTAGATCTACGAGGGATGAACACTGAAGCTTTCTTT. Its protein is CASSLDLRGMNTEAFF.

This clone was counted only a few times. This chain connects TRBV10-3 to TRBJ1-2, with TRBD1 matching over 9 bases. CDR3 size: 17 residues. CDR1 and CDR2 (germline): ENHRY, SYGVKD. V lost 2 bases, J lost 3 bases, and 10 bases stayed unmatched. DNA for the CDR3: TGTGCCATCAGTGAGACACTACAGGGGGCAATGGACTATGGCTACACCTTC. As protein: CAISETLQGAMDYGYTF.

The sample holds a few counts of this clone. The chain couples TRBV19 to TRBJ2-3; D may be TRBD1 (6 bases). V lost 5 bases and J 2 bases, leaving 11 bases between the germline ends. Germline values: CDR1 LNHDA, CDR2 SQIVND (reference sequence). The CDR3 totals 14 residues. The CDR3 region is CASSSGHSTDTQYF. The DNA of the CDR3 is TGTGCCAGTAGTTCGGGACACTCCACAGATACGCAGTATTTT.

Relative to its sample, this clone is medium-sized. V usage is TRBV2 and J usage is TRBJ1-1; D ambiguous. The CDR3 spans 15 residues. The germline V and J ends were trimmed by 4 bases and 0 bases, with 12 bases remaining between them. Germline V gene lookup returns CDR1 SNHLY and CDR2 FYNNEI. CDR3 DNA: TGTGCCAGCAGTGCTCGTGCAGGATTGAACACTGAAGCTTTCTTT. Translating gives CASSARAGLNTEAFF.

The chain recombines TRBV6-5 with TRBJ1-6, with 7 positions matching TRBD1. The CDR3 is 14 amino acids. V lost 4 bases, J lost 10 bases, and 7 bases stayed unmatched. Germline values: CDR1 MNHEY, CDR2 SVGAGI. Written as DNA, the CDR3 is TGTGCCAGCAGTTCGCGGGACAGCAAATCACCCCTCCACTTT. Translation gives CASSSRDSKSPLHF.